The next 15 T cell receptor beta chains were all read from a single sample in a study of patients and donors after allogeneic stem cell transplantation. One entry per CDR3 protein, called by TCRdb with MiXCR from the RT-PCR reads. The repertoire holds 800,000 to 1,000,000 distinct CDR3 sequences, more than 15% seen once, with about 6% in the top ten. The sequenced material came from blood, either unsorted or a sorted T cell fraction (not recorded which). Receptors originate from a human donor who was either an allogeneic HSCT recipient or a stem cell or donor lymphocyte infusion donor (not recorded which). It is not recorded whose cells these are; they may come from a transplant donor.

The CDR3 region is CASSAPGFEQPQHF. The CDR3 nucleotides read TGTGCCAGCAGTGCACCAGGGTTTGAGCAGCCCCAGCATTTT. The genes are TRBV2 and TRBJ1-5, with D tentatively TRBD1 (5 bases). There are 14 residues in the CDR3. Germline V CDR1 and CDR2: SNHLY, FYNNEI. Trimming left V 4 bases short and J 7 bases short, with 14 bases between.

The V call is TRBV7-9, the J call TRBJ2-7; D tentatively reads TRBD1 or TRBD2 (5 bases each). Germline CDR1 and CDR2: SEHNR and FQNEAQ (reference sequence). The CDR3 is 12 amino acids. V shed 5 bases and J shed 7 bases, with 12 bases lying between them. The CDR3 reads CASSPGHMEQYF. The DNA for the CDR3 is TGTGCCAGCAGCCCGGGGCATATGGAGCAGTACTTC.

The V gene is TRBV20-1, the J gene TRBJ2-5, with 14 nucleotides matching TRBD2. The CDR3 loop spans 16 amino acids. CDR1 DFQATT and CDR2 SNEGSKA come from the germline V gene (reference sequence). Losses at the gene ends were 6 bases for V and 2 bases for J; bases not matched to a gene: 8. The CDR3 nucleotides read TGCAGTGCGCCCGGGACTAGCGGGAGAGGGCAAGAGACCCAGTACTTC. Encoded protein: CSAPGTSGRGQETQYF.

This chain connects TRBV24-1 to TRBJ2-3; 8 positions match TRBD2. Germline trimming cut 4 bases from V and 0 bases from J; bases unmatched to any gene: 5. Germline loops: CDR1 KGHDR, CDR2 SFDVKD. The CDR3 extends over 16 amino acids. CDR3 amino acids: CATSDLSGSSTDTQYF. The CDR3 DNA is TGTGCCACCAGTGACTTAAGCGGGAGCAGCACAGATACGCAGTATTTT.

The chain has TRBV6-5 and TRBJ1-1; D is possibly TRBD1 (5 bases). The ends were cut back, 2 bases at V and 8 bases at J, with 18 bases in the middle. There are 15 residues in the CDR3. From germline, CDR1 is MNHEY and CDR2 SVGAGI. The CDR3 region is CASSYGTSGGSEAFF. The CDR3 region has the DNA TGTGCCAGCAGTTACGGGACCTCGGGGGGTAGCGAAGCTTTCTTT.

Written as DNA, the CDR3 is TGTGCCAGCAGTAGAGGGGATGGCAATCAGCCCCAGCATTTT. This encodes CASSRGDGNQPQHF. This chain joins TRBV12-3 or TRBV12-4 and TRBJ1-5; D may be TRBD1 (5 bases). V gave up 5 bases and J gave up 2 bases, with 10 bases separating them. CDR3 size: 14 residues.

J is TRBJ2-6 and V is TRBV6-1; no reliable D call. Germline assignment: CDR1 MNHNS and CDR2 SASEGT. The germline V and J ends were trimmed by 0 bases and 1 base, with 16 bases remaining between them. This CDR3 spans 19 amino acids. The CDR3 spells CASSEAHGRIRSGANVLTF. In DNA, the CDR3 is TGTGCCAGCAGTGAAGCGCATGGCAGGATCCGATCTGGGGCCAACGTCCTGACTTTC.

This clonotype was detected only a few times. This chain connects TRBV12-3 or TRBV12-4 to TRBJ1-5, with D perhaps TRBD1 (5 bases). The V end lost 6 bases, the J end lost 3 bases, and 12 bases lay between the germline ends. The CDR3 consists of 14 residues. In DNA, the CDR3 is TGTGCCAGCAGCCGGGGCACCCTCAATCAGCCCCAGCATTTT. Protein product: CASSRGTLNQPQHF.

This clonotype appeared a few times. J is TRBJ1-2 and V is TRBV20-1; D gene uncertain. There are 13 residues in the CDR3. Germline V gene data show CDR1 as DFQATT and CDR2 as SNEGSKA (reference sequence). V shed 4 bases and J shed 0 bases, with 9 bases lying between them. The CDR3 loop is CSANQVANYGYTF. The CDR3 DNA reads as TGCAGTGCTAACCAGGTAGCTAACTATGGCTACACCTTC.

The chain employs TRBV7-2 and TRBJ2-7; no reliable D call. Looked up from germline, CDR1 is SGHTA and CDR2 is FQGNSA. This CDR3 spans 12 amino acids. V lost 5 bases to trimming and J lost 3 bases, with 8 bases between them. In DNA, the CDR3 is TGTGCCAGCAGCCTAAATATCTACGAGCAGTACTTC. Residues: CASSLNIYEQYF.

There are many counts of this clonotype. The chain employs TRBV15 and TRBJ2-3; D is ambiguous. CDR3 length: 13 residues. The germline V gene has CDR1 LNHNV and CDR2 YYDKDF (reference sequence). V was clipped by 0 bases and J by 4 bases, with 5 bases between them. Here the CDR3 reads CATSRDPADTQYF. The CDR3 DNA follows: TGTGCCACCAGCAGAGACCCGGCAGATACGCAGTATTTT. The complete variable domain, with remaining parts taken from reference TRBV15 and TRBJ2-3, reads DAMVIQNPRYQVTQFGKPVTLSCSQTLNHNVMYWYQQKSSQAPKLLFHYYDKDFNNEADTPDNFQSRRPNTSFCFLDIRSPGLGDTAMYLCATSRDPADTQYFGPGTRLTVL.

This clonotype showed up many times. This chain uses TRBV12-3 or TRBV12-4 with TRBJ2-3; D ambiguous. The CDR3 sequence is 14 residues long. V gave up 3 bases and J gave up 3 bases, with 10 bases separating them. CDR3 in DNA: TGTGCCAGCAGTTTTCCAGACCGTACAGATACGCAGTATTTT. It specifies CASSFPDRTDTQYF.

The genes are TRBV6-1 and TRBJ1-4; possible D gene TRBD1, 6 bases. V dropped 5 bases and J dropped 4 bases, with 11 bases sitting between them. Germline V gene data show CDR1 as MNHNS and CDR2 as SASEGT. The CDR3 has 14 amino acids. The CDR3 bases are TGTGCCAGCAGTCCTGGGACAAATAATGAAAAACTGTTTTTT. The encoded protein is CASSPGTNNEKLFF.

This rearrangement joins TRBV11-3 to TRBJ2-5, with TRBD1 matching 7 bases. V shed 6 bases, J shed 5 bases, and the junction held 12 bases outside the gene matches. The CDR3 contains 15 residues. Looked up from germline, CDR1 is SGHNT and CDR2 is YENEEA. CDR3 sequence (DNA): TGTGCCAGCAGTCCGACAGGGATGAAGGGGGAGACCCAGTACTTC. Protein product: CASSPTGMKGETQYF.

This clonotype was picked up a small number of times. The CDR3 nucleotides are TGTGCCAGCAGTTTCTTTAGCGGGAGGGCCGATGAGACCCAGTACTTC. Its translation is CASSFFSGRADETQYF. The chain employs TRBV7-6 and TRBJ2-5; 11 nucleotides line up with TRBD2. Germline V gene lookup returns CDR1 SGHVS and CDR2 FNYEAQ. This CDR3 has 16 residues. V shed 6 bases and J 5 bases; nucleotides not matched to a gene: 11. The whole variable domain, filled in from reference TRBV7-6 and TRBJ2-5, reads GAGVSQSPRYKVTKRGQDVALRCDPISGHVSLYWYRQALGQGPEFLTYFNYEAQQDKSGLPNDRFSAERPEGSISTLTIQRTEQRDSAMYRCASSFFSGRADETQYFGPGTRLLVL.